This TCR beta chain emerged from a study of blood T cells in healthy people across ages. PCR was performed a second time for roughly 7 to 12 cycles using a sample-barcoded 5' primer and a J-beta primer mix. TCRdb used MiXCR to reprocess the 5' RACE reads, holding one entry per CDR3 protein. The sample contains around 800,000 distinct CDR3 sequences, roughly 25% of which appear only once. V lost 2 bases to trimming and J lost 4 bases, with 12 bases between them. The length of the CDR3 is 14 residues. Germline-derived CDR1 and CDR2 are SGHRS and YFSETQ. This clonotype was recorded a few times. These same data were also listed under a study on T cells of mothers and their children.

Sequencing input: blood. The J gene is TRBJ1-2, the V gene TRBV5-1; no firm D call. The clonotype originates from a boy between 10 and 17 years old in good health. CDR3 in DNA: TGCGCCAGCAGCTTTTCCGAGGCGGGCTATGGCTACACCTTC. Its protein product is CASSFSEAGYGYTF. Full variable domain (missing parts from reference TRBV5-1 and TRBJ1-2): KAGVTQTPRYLIKTRGQQVTLSCSPISGHRSVSWYQQTPGQGLQFLFEYFSETQRNKGNFPGRFSGRQFSNSRSEMNVSTLELGDSALYLCASSFSEAGYGYTFGSGTRLTVV.